The clone carrying this T cell receptor (beta chain) is a singleton in its sample. This sample is drawn from a study of T cell responses to AZD1222 COVID-19 vaccine. The CDR3 contains 19 residues. V lost 2 bases to trimming and J lost 3 bases; unmatched junction nucleotides: 10. Looked up from germline, CDR1 is MNHEY and CDR2 is SVGEGT. The assay was immunoSEQ multiplex PCR, and TCRdb's table has in-frame clones only and misses some. The sample yields roughly 150,000 clones, about nine tenths seen once. This TCR derives from an adult who had recovered from COVID-19. The source was peripheral blood, collected after recovery from COVID-19. The chain uses TRBV6-2 or TRBV6-3 and TRBJ1-4, with TRBD1 matching 12 bases. The CDR3 sequence: CASSYAEVGQGAANEKLFF. In DNA form, the CDR3 reads TGTGCCAGCAGTTACGCAGAGGTGGGACAGGGGGCGGCTAATGAAAAACTGTTTTTT.